This T cell receptor beta chain was sequenced for a study of identical twins. TCRdb reprocessed the 5' RACE reads via MiXCR and lists one record per CDR3 protein. The sample gives 500,000 to 550,000 distinct CDR3 sequences, around 20% of which show up once; about 0.48% is in the top ten. V was cut by 6 bases and J by 5 bases, with 10 bases left in between. Germline loops: CDR1 MNHNS, CDR2 SASEGT. This CDR3 spans 13 amino acids. The sample also formed part of further work on yellow fever vaccine responses in identical twins.

The source is a woman aged 18-29 years in good health. Sequenced sample: CD4+ T cells sorted from blood. The chain joins TRBV6-1 to TRBJ2-2; D uncertain. CDR3 amino acids: CASRVWRTGELFF. CDR3 coding DNA: TGTGCCAGCAGAGTGTGGAGAACCGGGGAGCTGTTTTTT.